The rows below give T cell receptor beta chains drawn from one sample of a study of cytomegalovirus exposure and HLA in healthy donors. The table came from immunoSEQ multiplex PCR; TCRdb's copy has only in-frame clones and leaves some out. The sample lists about 120,000 clones; about 78% were seen once. The source material was PBMCs. The source of these receptors is a female donor in good health and CMV-seronegative. Each CDR3 is given without its conserved first and last residue. Fields, in order: V gene, D gene, CDR3 protein. The D gene is left open where the match is weak.

TRBV2 | TRBD1 | ASSGPGQGFRNQPQH
TRBV7-9 | TRBD1 | ASSPTGAGNTIY
TRBV11-2 | - | ASSPIVGAQETQY
TRBV9 | TRBD2 | ASSVATGTSGVNEQF
TRBV7-6 | TRBD2 | ASSRRLARGTDTQY
TRBV7-9 | - | SSSLAERRTLNSAYEQY
TRBV2 | TRBD1 | ASRDRGRGSYEQY
TRBV2 | TRBD1 | ASTPHATGNNQPQH
TRBV5-1 | - | ASSLGPTYGYT
TRBV11-3 | - | ASSLSGEGYNEQF